This paragraph reports one T cell receptor beta chain. What it recognizes is unknown. This sample was taken from a study of T cell repertoires in cytomegalovirus infection. TCRdb re-derived calls from the reads in MiXCR, one entry per CDR3 protein. The data contain approximately 7,900 distinct CDR3 sequences, around 54% of them singletons. General study points: CMV-specific TCR beta clonotypes restricted by HLA-C dominated the ex vivo response.

Germline-derived CDR1 and CDR2 are SGHVS and FNYEAQ. This CDR3 region has 15 residues. Trimming removed 8 bases from V and 2 bases from J, with 17 bases in between. The chain employs TRBV7-6 and TRBJ2-3, with D perhaps matching TRBD1 or TRBD2 (5 bases each). The receptor comes from a human donor in good health (CMV status not recorded). Some clones in this sample may be carry-over from other donors' samples. The material sequenced was PBMCs, sequenced either directly or after in vitro stimulation (not recorded which). For the CDR3, the DNA is TGTGCCAGCCAGGGTGGGACGGGAATCACAGATACGCAGTATTTT. Translation: CASQGGTGITDTQYF.